The sample holds one count of the clone carrying this T cell receptor (beta chain). Original data processing: Using reference gene primer amplification, nucleated cell counts were estimated. Using immunoSEQ multiplex PCR, the repertoire was profiled, and TCRdb retains in-frame clones only, with some absent. V and J calls and clone size are as listed in that table; D and trimming were resolved from the DNA. This table has around 97,000 clones, 84% appearing once. This sample is drawn from a study of blood T cell repertoires in COVID-19. Study details: Both acute and convalescent COVID-19 samples were obtained from the United States, Italy and Spain.

This clonotype was obtained from a human donor in a cohort sampled during active or convalescent COVID-19. The sequenced sample consisted of peripheral blood.

CDR3 sequence: CASSTIGSEKLFF. The CDR3 nucleotides are TGTGCCAGCAGCACCATCGGGTCGGAAAAACTGTTTTTT. The chain links TRBV12-3 or TRBV12-4 to TRBJ1-4; D remains unclear. V was pared by 6 bases and J by 8 bases, with 13 bases between. CDR3 length: 13 residues.